The 30 T cell receptor beta chains below were found in one sample sequenced in a study of chemoradiotherapy in HPV16-positive cancers. Sequenced by immunoSEQ multiplex PCR; TCRdb stores in-frame clones only, minus some. The data show some 70,000 clones, around nine tenths seen once. The sequencing used blood, collected from a patient who underwent chemoradiotherapy. The source is a human donor with HPV-associated anogenital cancer.

In its sample, this clone was seen once. The gene calls are TRBV5-1 and TRBJ1-3; no firm D call. The CDR3 loop spans 14 amino acids. Trimming took 4 bases from V and 0 from J, leaving 8 bases between them. The germline V gene encodes CDR1 SGHRS and CDR2 YFSETQ. CDR3: CASSHPDSGNTIYF. CDR3 nucleotide sequence: TGCGCCAGCAGCCATCCGGACTCTGGAAACACCATATATTTT.

The V and J genes are TRBV20-1 and TRBJ1-1; no firm D call. The CDR3 contains 11 residues. V dropped 2 bases and J dropped 5 bases, with 6 bases sitting between them. CDR1 DFQATT and CDR2 SNEGSKA come from the germline V gene (reference sequence). CDR3 region: CSARLVTEAFF. The CDR3 region has the DNA TGCAGTGCTAGATTAGTTACTGAAGCTTTCTTT.

This chain uses TRBV19 with TRBJ1-1; D is uncertain. Trimming stripped 8 bases from V and 2 bases from J, with 12 bases between. The CDR3 is 13 amino acids. Germline CDR1 and CDR2: LNHDA and SQIVND (reference sequence). This CDR3 is CASSVAANTEAFF. CDR3 sequence (DNA): TGTGCCAGTTCGGTTGCAGCTAACACTGAAGCTTTCTTT.

The chain carries TRBV19 and TRBJ1-1, with D tentatively TRBD1 (5 bases). CDR1 and CDR2 (germline): LNHDA, SQIVND (reference sequence). CDR3 length equals 13 residues. The V and J ends lost 7 bases and 1 base respectively, with 10 bases between them. In nucleotides, the CDR3 is TGTGCCAGTAAGGACACGGAGAACACTGAAGCTTTCTTT. Its protein product is CASKDTENTEAFF.

The chain uses TRBV19 and TRBJ2-7; no definite D call. Trimming took off 3 bases at V and 0 bases at J, with 9 bases between the two ends. The CDR3 has 14 amino acids. Germline V gene data show CDR1 as LNHDA and CDR2 as SQIVND (reference sequence). The CDR3 loop is CASSIIGSSYEQYF. CDR3 nucleotide sequence: TGTGCCAGTAGTATTATCGGCAGCTCCTACGAGCAGTACTTC.

V usage is TRBV4-1 and J usage is TRBJ1-2; maybe TRBD1 (6 bases). This CDR3 comprises 15 residues. Germline assignment: CDR1 MGHRA and CDR2 YSYEKL. Trimming left V 4 bases short and J 2 bases short, with 14 bases between. CDR3 loop: CASSLETGSNYGYTF. CDR3 DNA sequence: TGCGCCAGCAGCCTCGAGACAGGCTCAAACTATGGCTACACCTTC.

This clone came up once. The V gene is TRBV6-5, the J gene TRBJ1-6, with D maybe TRBD1 (6 bases). This CDR3 contains 14 residues. The V end was cut by 2 bases, the J end by 10 bases, with 12 bases between. Germline V gives CDR1 MNHEY, CDR2 SVGAGI. The CDR3 loop reads CASSYTGLGSPLHF. CDR3 DNA sequence: TGTGCCAGCAGTTACACAGGGCTGGGGTCACCCCTCCACTTT.

The CDR3 spells CASSQDHAGQGGLNEKLFF. CDR3 sequence (DNA): TGTGCCAGCAGCCAAGATCACGCCGGACAGGGAGGCCTTAATGAAAAACTGTTTTTT. The chain carries TRBV4-2 and TRBJ1-4; 8 positions match TRBD1. The ends lost 0 bases at V and 4 bases at J; junction bases unmatched: 13. Germline CDR1 and CDR2: LGHNA and YNFKEQ. The CDR3 is 19 residues long.

This clone came up once. This rearrangement joins TRBV11-3 to TRBJ2-3; D ambiguous. The CDR3 spans 14 residues. The germline V gene has CDR1 SGHNT and CDR2 YENEEA. V was shortened by 0 bases and J by 2 bases, with 6 bases between the two germline ends. CDR3 DNA: TGTGCCAGCAGCTTAGATCACTACACAGATACGCAGTATTTT. Translation: CASSLDHYTDTQYF.

The chain is built from TRBV5-1 and TRBJ2-3; 9 nucleotides line up with TRBD2. CDR3 size: 15 residues. The germline V gene encodes CDR1 SGHRS and CDR2 YFSETQ. V lost 0 bases to trimming and J lost 2 bases; unmatched junction nucleotides: 1. The CDR3 here is CASSLASGATDTQYF. The CDR3 coding sequence is TGCGCCAGCAGCTTGGCTAGCGGGGCCACAGATACGCAGTATTTT.

Concerning this clone: The germline gene is not matched at one end of the junction; a read error may be the cause. The chain joins TRBV7-2 to TRBJ2-3; 9 positions match TRBD2. CDR3 length: 15 residues. The germline gives CDR1 SGHTA, CDR2 FQGNSA. The CDR3 DNA reads TGTGCCAGCAGCATGACCGGGACTAGCACCGATACGCAGTATTTT. Protein sequence: CASSMTGTSTDTQYF.

The gene calls are TRBV7-9 and TRBJ1-2; D remains unclear. This CDR3 is built from 14 residues. Deletions cut 5 bases from V and 4 bases from J, with 14 bases between. CDR1 is SEHNR, CDR2 FQNEAQ, per germline (reference sequence). DNA of the CDR3: TGTGCCAGCAGCGAGGGTTTCGGGAGCTATGGCTACACCTTC. Translating it yields CASSEGFGSYGYTF.

This sequence joins TRBV18 and TRBJ2-7; 7 nucleotides agree with TRBD1. This CDR3 has 13 residues. After removal of 5 bases from V and 1 base from J, the junction contained 2 bases not matched to a gene. CDR1 and CDR2 from the germline V gene are KGHSH and LQKENI. The CDR3 here is CASSRQGSYEQYF. In DNA form, the CDR3 reads TGTGCCAGCTCAAGACAGGGATCCTACGAGCAGTACTTC. Complete variable domain (other parts from reference TRBV18 and TRBJ2-7): NAGVMQNPRHLVRRRGQEARLRCSPMKGHSHVYWYRQLPEEGLKFMVYLQKENIIDESGMPKERFSAEFPKEGPSILRIQQVVRGDSAAYFCASSRQGSYEQYFGPGTRLTVT.

The V gene is TRBV19, the J gene TRBJ1-2; D is ambiguous. This CDR3 contains 13 residues. With 5 bases removed from V and 4 bases from J, the gap between germline ends came to 11 bases. Germline V gene sequence: CDR1 LNHDA, CDR2 SQIVND (reference sequence). Written as DNA, the CDR3 is TGTGCCAGTAGTGGAGAGAGGAGCTATGGCTACACCTTC. Translated, it gives CASSGERSYGYTF.

V is TRBV11-2 and J is TRBJ2-1; the match to TRBD2 covers 8 bases. The junction had 4 bases not matched to a gene; V was cut back by 0 bases and J by 6 bases. Germline assignment: CDR1 SGHAT and CDR2 FQNNGV. This CDR3 region has 15 residues. The CDR3 spells CASSLEGLGLNEQFF. The CDR3 nucleotides read TGTGCCAGCAGCTTAGAGGGACTAGGGCTCAATGAGCAGTTCTTC.

The chain carries TRBV5-1 and TRBJ2-2; D not resolved. The V and J ends lost 0 bases and 7 bases respectively, with 7 bases between them. Germline values: CDR1 SGHRS, CDR2 YFSETQ. The CDR3 length is 13 residues. The CDR3 reads CASSLVPGGELFF. The CDR3 DNA is TGCGCCAGCAGCTTGGTACCGGGCGGGGAGCTGTTTTTT. The whole variable domain, remainder taken from reference TRBV5-1 and TRBJ2-2, is KAGVTQTPRYLIKTRGQQVTLSCSPISGHRSVSWYQQTPGQGLQFLFEYFSETQRNKGNFPGRFSGRQFSNSRSEMNVSTLELGDSALYLCASSLVPGGELFFGEGSRLTVL.

The chain carries TRBV6-1 and TRBJ1-4; D perhaps matches TRBD1 (5 bases). CDR3 size: 14 residues. CDR1 and CDR2 from the germline V gene are MNHNS and SASEGT. The germline V and J ends were trimmed by 10 bases and 7 bases, with 19 bases remaining between them. The CDR3 DNA reads TGTGCCACCAACGATTGGGGGGGAGGTGAAAAACTGTTTTTT. The encoded protein is CATNDWGGGEKLFF.

This rearrangement joins TRBV10-2 to TRBJ1-5; the D gene is possibly TRBD1 (6 bases). This CDR3 has 15 residues. V was clipped by 5 bases and J by 0 bases, with 11 bases between them. The V gene's germline CDR1 is WSHSY and CDR2 SAAADI. The CDR3 loop is CASSPEGDSNQPQHF. The CDR3 DNA follows: TGCGCCAGCAGTCCAGAGGGGGATAGCAATCAGCCCCAGCATTTT.

The chain combines TRBV10-1 with TRBJ2-5, with no clear D. V shed 3 bases and J shed 5 bases, with 10 bases lying between them. The CDR3 loop spans 13 amino acids. The germline V gene has CDR1 WNHNN and CDR2 SYGVQD (reference sequence). CDR3 bases: TGCGCCAGCAGTGAAACGGGCTGGGAGACCCAGTACTTC. Amino acid sequence: CASSETGWETQYF.

This clone was observed a few times. In DNA, the CDR3 is TGTGCCAGTAGTCCACTTTTGGGGACAGTTAGCACAGATACGCAGTATTTT. This sequence encodes CASSPLLGTVSTDTQYF. The V and J genes are TRBV19 and TRBJ2-3; the match to TRBD1 covers 7 bases. Germline assignment: CDR1 LNHDA and CDR2 SQIVND (reference sequence). Losses at the gene ends were 5 bases for V and 0 bases for J; bases not matched to a gene: 11. This CDR3 is built from 17 residues. Full variable domain (rest looked up from reference TRBV19 and TRBJ2-3): DGGITQSPKYLFRKEGQNVTLSCEQNLNHDAMYWYRQDPGQGLRLIYYSQIVNDFQKGDIAEGYSVSREKKESFPLTVTSAQKNPTAFYLCASSPLLGTVSTDTQYFGPGTRLTVL.

This chain joins TRBV28 and TRBJ2-5; 9 bases align to TRBD2. V shed 3 bases, J shed 5 bases, and the junction held 10 bases outside the gene matches. CDR1 and CDR2 (germline): MDHEN, SYDVKM. This CDR3 is built from 16 residues. The CDR3, as DNA: TGTGCCAGCAGTTTTTCGTCTAGCGGGATTCAGGAGACCCAGTACTTC. Its protein is CASSFSSSGIQETQYF. The variable domain in full, with the rest retrieved from reference TRBV28 and TRBJ2-5, is DVKVTQSSRYLVKRTGEKVFLECVQDMDHENMFWYRQDPGLGLRLIYFSYDVKMKEKGDIPEGYSVSREKKERFSLILESASTNQTSMYLCASSFSSSGIQETQYFGPGTRLLVL.

This sequence joins TRBV6-1 and TRBJ1-1; D gene ambiguous. Germline V CDR1 and CDR2: MNHNS, SASEGT. CDR3 size: 12 residues. V was clipped by 7 bases and J by 6 bases, with 12 bases between them. This CDR3 reads CASNRAGSEAFF. The CDR3 coding sequence is TGTGCCAGCAATAGGGCCGGATCTGAAGCTTTCTTT.

For the CDR3, the DNA is TGTGCCAGCAGTTACTCGAGCCCAGGCCGGGAGGGCTACACCTTC. Amino acid sequence: CASSYSSPGREGYTF. This chain uses TRBV6-5 with TRBJ1-2; D call uncertain. V lost 0 bases to trimming and J lost 8 bases, with 16 bases between them. This CDR3 region has 15 residues. Germline loops: CDR1 MNHEY, CDR2 SVGAGI.

The V call is TRBV18, the J call TRBJ2-1; TRBD1 might be the D (6 bases). The CDR3 covers 19 residues. Germline values: CDR1 KGHSH, CDR2 LQKENI. V was cut by 6 bases and J by 0 bases, with 24 bases left in between. CDR3 region: CASSNLKGVTQSSYNEQFF. The CDR3 DNA sequence: TGTGCCAGCTCGAACCTAAAGGGGGTCACCCAGAGCTCCTACAATGAGCAGTTCTTC.

CDR3 nucleotides: TGTGCCAGCGCCGGATCAGGGGAAATCAATCAGCCCCAGCATTTT. This translates into CASAGSGEINQPQHF. This chain links TRBV2 with TRBJ1-5, with D possibly being TRBD1 (6 bases). The CDR3 consists of 15 residues. V lost 8 bases and J lost 3, with 17 bases in between. Germline values: CDR1 SNHLY, CDR2 FYNNEI.

V gene TRBV28 combines with J gene TRBJ2-1; 8 positions agree with TRBD1. There are 13 residues in the CDR3. V trimming: 6 bases; J trimming: 12 bases; junction bases outside the gene matches: 10. The germline V gene encodes CDR1 MDHEN and CDR2 SYDVKM. CDR3 nucleotides: TGTGCCAGCAGGGTTCAGGGGGCGATTGGGCAGTTCTTC. It yields the protein CASRVQGAIGQFF.

The CDR3 sequence: CASSPGLTYEQYF. In DNA form, the CDR3 reads TGCGCCAGCAGCCCGGGTCTTACCTACGAGCAGTACTTC. J is TRBJ2-7 and V is TRBV4-1; D gene ambiguous. V was shortened by 4 bases and J by 2 bases, with 9 bases between the two germline ends. CDR1 is MGHRA, CDR2 YSYEKL, per germline. CDR3 length: 13 amino acids.

The rearrangement uses TRBV5-6 and TRBJ1-4; no clear D gene. V was shortened by 2 bases and J by 10 bases, with 24 bases between the two germline ends. Per germline, CDR1 SGHDT and CDR2 YYEEEE. CDR3 length: 17 amino acids. The CDR3 bases are TGTGCCAGCAGCTTTTTAGGGCTAAGGGATAAAGCGGGAAAACTGTTTTTT. Its translation: CASSFLGLRDKAGKLFF.

The chain couples TRBV7-9 to TRBJ2-3, with no clear D. The CDR3 length is 13 residues. Per germline, CDR1 SEHNR and CDR2 FQNEAQ (reference sequence). V dropped 2 bases and J dropped 0 bases, with 3 bases sitting between them. CDR3 amino acids: CASSLKSTDTQYF. As DNA, the CDR3 is TGTGCCAGCAGCTTAAAGAGCACAGATACGCAGTATTTT.

The V and J genes are TRBV6-6 and TRBJ2-7, with 8 bases lining up with TRBD2. Germline V gene data show CDR1 as MNHNY and CDR2 as SVGAGI (reference sequence). CDR3 length equals 14 residues. V shed 10 bases and J 0 bases; nucleotides not matched to a gene: 8. The CDR3: CATHSGSVSYEQYF. The CDR3 coding sequence is TGTGCCACCCACAGCGGGAGTGTCTCCTACGAGCAGTACTTC.